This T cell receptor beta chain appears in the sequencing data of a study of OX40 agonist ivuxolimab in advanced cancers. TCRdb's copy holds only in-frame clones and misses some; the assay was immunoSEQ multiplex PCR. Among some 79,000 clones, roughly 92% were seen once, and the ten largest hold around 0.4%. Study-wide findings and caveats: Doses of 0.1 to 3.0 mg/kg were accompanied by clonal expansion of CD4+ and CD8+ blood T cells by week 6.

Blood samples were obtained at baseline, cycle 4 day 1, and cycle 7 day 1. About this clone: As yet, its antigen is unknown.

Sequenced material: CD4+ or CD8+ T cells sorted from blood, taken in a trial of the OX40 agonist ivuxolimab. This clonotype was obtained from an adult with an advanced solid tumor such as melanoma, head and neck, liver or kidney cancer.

The CDR3 protein is CASREGGTDYNEQFF. DNA for the CDR3: TGTGCCAGCAGGGAGGGTGGGACAGACTACAATGAGCAGTTCTTC. The genes are TRBV6-1 and TRBJ2-1; D possibly corresponds to TRBD1 (7 bases). Germline V gene sequence: CDR1 MNHNS, CDR2 SASEGT. V lost 6 bases and J lost 3, with 15 bases in between. This CDR3 is 15 amino acids long.